This T cell receptor (beta chain) appears in the sequencing data of a study of T cells in Graves' hyperthyroidism and ophthalmopathy. The overall study: It was at initial diagnosis, before any treatment, that peripheral blood was collected. General study findings and limits: In the blood, most expanded thyroid clonotypes above 0.001 appeared as well. Prediction of ophthalmopathy progression came a median roughly 6.4 months pre-onset.

There are 15 residues in the CDR3. Germline CDR1 and CDR2: MNHEY and SMNVEV (reference sequence). Trimming took off 2 bases at V and 5 bases at J, with 15 bases between the two ends. Fresh peripheral blood, approximately 9.1 ml, was the source of the PBMCs. This clonotype has just a few counts. Its antigen is undetermined. TCR beta CDR3 sequences were amplified from RNA transcripts. Using the HTBI primer set, a first-round RT-PCR was run on the TCR CDR3. TCRdb re-analysed the multiplex PCR reads in MiXCR, keeping a single row per CDR3 protein. The sample includes approximately 520,000 distinct CDR3 sequences, about a fifth seen only once; the top ten take approximately 26%.

This sequence originates from a man between 18 and 35 years old with Graves' hyperthyroidism. V usage is TRBV27 and J usage is TRBJ2-5, with D possibly matching TRBD2 (7 bases). Sequencing was done on a sample of blood. CDR3 nucleotides: TGTGCCAGCAGTTTAGTCGGGGGGCTTCTGGAGACCCAGTACTTC. Protein: CASSLVGGLLETQYF.